A selection of T cell receptor beta chains follows, all from one sample in a study of sequential checkpoint blockade in melanoma. Generated by immunoSEQ multiplex PCR, the TCRdb table keeps only in-frame clones and is missing some. This table holds roughly 20,000 clones, around 25% found once. The input for sequencing was tumor tissue (inferred from file names), taken from a patient given nivolumab and ipilimumab in sequence. These receptor sequences come from a human donor with melanoma. Both conserved end residues are part of each CDR3. D genes are given only for firm matches. Part of the rows lack a size; the others show once, few, many or a class for expanded clones.

CDR3nt	CDR3aa	d_gene	v_gene	abundance	j_gene
TGCGCCAGCAGCCTCCCGGGACAGGGAGGAGAGACCCAGTACTTC	CASSLPGQGGETQYF	TRBD1	TRBV5-1	once	TRBJ2-5
TGTGCCACCCGGCCGGGGGGCGGGAGCAATCAGCCCCAGCATTTT	CATRPGGGSNQPQHF	NA	TRBV6-8	many	TRBJ1-5
TGTGCCAGTTTGGCCGGGACAGGGGGGTACGAGCAGTACTTC	CASLAGTGGYEQYF	TRBD1	TRBV18	NA	TRBJ2-7
TGTGCCAGTAGTACCGGACTAGCGGGTTCCCATGAGCAGTTCTTC	CASSTGLAGSHEQFF	TRBD2	TRBV19	few	TRBJ2-1
TGTGCCAGTACCCCCTTTAGCAGGACATACTACGAGCAGTACTTC	CASTPFSRTYYEQYF	NA	TRBV19	NA	TRBJ2-7
TGTGCCAGCAGTCCGACAGGGACCACTGAAGCTTTCTTT	CASSPTGTTEAFF	TRBD1	TRBV28	few	TRBJ1-1
TGTGCCAGCAGTTTTGGGGGGGCGGACAATCAGCCCCAGCATTTT	CASSFGGADNQPQHF	NA	TRBV6-8	NA	TRBJ1-5
TGTGCCAGCTCAGTCCTTAACACTGAAGCTTTCTTT	CASSVLNTEAFF	NA	TRBV19	NA	TRBJ1-1
TGTGCCAGCAGCTTAGGATGGAGCCACCAAGAGACCCAGTACTTC	CASSLGWSHQETQYF	NA	TRBV11-3	many	TRBJ2-5
TGTGCCAGCTCACCGCGGTCAACTAATGAAAAACTGTTTTTT	CASSPRSTNEKLFF	NA	TRBV18	NA	TRBJ1-4
TGTGCCAGCTCACCCGGACAGAACTACGAGCAGTACTTC	CASSPGQNYEQYF	NA	TRBV18	once	TRBJ2-7
TGTGCCAGCAGTTTTACCGGGACAGGGGACTTTGGCTACACCTTC	CASSFTGTGDFGYTF	TRBD1	TRBV6-8	many	TRBJ1-2
TGTGCCAGTAGTCCGGGATCTTGGCGTACGAGATTCAGCTCTGGGGCCAACGTCCTGACTTTC	CASSPGSWRTRFSSGANVLTF	NA	TRBV19	NA	TRBJ2-6
TGTGCCAGTAGGTTACACGGACTAGCGGGCGGTGGAGAGACCCAGTACTTC	CASRLHGLAGGGETQYF	TRBD2	TRBV19	NA	TRBJ2-5
TGTGCCAGTAGTATTCTCGGGGGGGGCTACTCCTACAATGAGCAGTTCTTC	CASSILGGGYSYNEQFF	TRBD2	TRBV19	NA	TRBJ2-1
TGCAGCGTTGGGGGACAGGGGAACGGCTACACCTTC	CSVGGQGNGYTF	TRBD1	TRBV29-1	NA	TRBJ1-2
TGTGCCAGCAGCGTCACCCCCGGGGGGGAAGGGTCCTACAATGAGCAGTTCTTC	CASSVTPGGEGSYNEQFF	TRBD2	TRBV9	NA	TRBJ2-1
TGTGCCAGCAGTTACCCGGCAGGGGGCACAGATACGCAGTATTTT	CASSYPAGGTDTQYF	NA	TRBV2	few	TRBJ2-3
TGTGCCTGGAGCTCCGTAAGGGGCACTGAAGCTTTCTTT	CAWSSVRGTEAFF	NA	TRBV30	NA	TRBJ1-1
TGTGCCAGCAGCTTAGGAGCATCGCCCAACGGGGAGCTGTTTTTT	CASSLGASPNGELFF	NA	TRBV7-7	NA	TRBJ2-2
TGTGCCAGCAGTGTCTCCGGGACAGCCGATCTTACAGCCAAAAACATTCAGTACTTC	CASSVSGTADLTAKNIQYF	TRBD1	TRBV9	few	TRBJ2-4
TGCGCCAGCAGCTTCGGGGGGTTTACTGGAAACACCATATATTTT	CASSFGGFTGNTIYF	NA	TRBV5-1	NA	TRBJ1-3